This T cell receptor (beta chain) emerged from a study of identical twins. The cDNA had a unique molecular identifier and a template-switch universal primer site. TCRdb itself ran the 5' RACE reads through MiXCR, one entry per CDR3 protein. The data hold 200,000 to 250,000 distinct CDR3 sequences, with approximately 7% observed a single time. A remark on this clonotype: As yet, its antigen is unknown.

Each donor was a healthy Caucasian. Study-wide results and caveats: A lower insertion count was a feature of abundant cord blood beta clonotypes, with no such feature in memory repertoires.

Germline V gene data show CDR1 as SGHRS and CDR2 as YFSETQ. The length of the CDR3 is 16 residues. V was clipped by 5 bases and J by 6 bases, with 21 bases between them. The sample was also reused in another study, on yellow fever vaccine responses in identical twins. That paper adds: Twins reportedly appeared to share part of their vaccine T cell response while keeping part individual.

The V call is TRBV5-1, the J call TRBJ2-1, with D tentatively TRBD1 (5 bases). The source of this sequence is a young woman in good health. The sample consisted of memory (CD45RO+) T cells sorted from blood. The CDR3 region has the DNA TGCGCCAGCAGTTTACGACAGAGTAATTTCTTCAATGAGCAGTTCTTC. Protein: CASSLRQSNFFNEQFF.